The present T cell receptor beta chain was sequenced within a study of chemoradiotherapy in HPV16-positive cancers. The repertoire was sequenced with immunoSEQ multiplex PCR; TCRdb's copy has only in-frame clones and lacks some. In the table there are tens of thousands of clones, more than 70% of which are singletons. Source: blood, taken from a patient who underwent chemoradiotherapy. The receptor's source is a human donor with HPV-associated anogenital cancer.

CDR3 sequence reads: CASSLDWGGASYNEQFF. DNA for the CDR3: TGTGCCAGCAGCTTAGATTGGGGGGGAGCATCCTACAATGAGCAGTTCTTC. The rearrangement uses TRBV11-2 and TRBJ2-1; 7 bases line up with TRBD2. CDR3 length: 17 residues. Germline CDR1 SGHAT, CDR2 FQNNGV. The ends lost 0 bases at V and 1 base at J; junction bases unmatched: 6.